This is a list of T cell receptor beta chains from one sample in a study of molecular identifiers for immune sequencing clone quantification. TCRdb fed the PCR reads into MiXCR, producing one record per CDR3 protein. Among under 650,000 distinct CDR3 sequences listed, 20% were seen once. Source material: naive CD8+ T cells from blood, with Jurkat cell RNA spiked in. These receptors originate from a human donor in good health. Some libraries in this study had Jurkat cell RNA spiked in. The CDR3 runs from the conserved cysteine through the conserved F or W. Fields, in order: CDR3 DNA, CDR3 protein, J gene, V gene, D gene, clone size. D genes are given only for firm matches. Rows give clone size only sometimes, using once, few, many, or a class for an expanded clone.

TGTGCCAGCAGCCAAGCTGGGGGACGCCCCTACAATGAGCAGTTCTTC	CASSQAGGRPYNEQFF	TRBJ2-1	TRBV14	.	many
TGCGCCAGCAGCGGAGCCGGGACTAGCGGGAGGGACAGCTCCTACAATGAGCAGTTCTTC	CASSGAGTSGRDSSYNEQFF	TRBJ2-1	TRBV5-1	TRBD2	.
TGTGCCAGCAGTTTTGGCACAGAGCAGTACTTC	CASSFGTEQYF	TRBJ2-7	TRBV12-3/TRBV12-4	.	many
TGTGCCAGCAGTACGACAGGGGGCTTGAAAGCTTTCTTT	CASSTTGGLKAFF	TRBJ1-1	TRBV27	TRBD1	many
TGCGCCAGCAGCATGGAGCTTAATGAAAAACTGTTTTTT	CASSMELNEKLFF	TRBJ1-4	TRBV5-1	.	.
TGTGCCAGCAGGGGGGGTCGGAATGAGCAGTTCTTC	CASRGGRNEQFF	TRBJ2-1	TRBV12-3/TRBV12-4	.	.
TGTGCCAGCACCGTGGGTCTTCAATTGGATTCACCCCTCCACTTT	CASTVGLQLDSPLHF	TRBJ1-6	TRBV7-9	.	many
TGTGCCAGCTCACCCTCCGACAGGGTTCGCACAGATACGCAGTATTTT	CASSPSDRVRTDTQYF	TRBJ2-3	TRBV18	TRBD1	many
TGTGCCAGCAGCTTGGAAGGGGGGCGGGTTGAAGCTTTCTTT	CASSLEGGRVEAFF	TRBJ1-1	TRBV13	.	many
TGTGCCAGCAGCGGCGCAGAGGGGACTCAAGAGACCCGGTACTTC	CASSGAEGTQETRYF	TRBJ2-5	TRBV2	.	.
TGTGCCAGCAGCGAACAGGGCTCTGGAAACACCATATATTTT	CASSEQGSGNTIYF	TRBJ1-3	TRBV28	.	many
TGCGCCAGCAGCCAAGAGTTGACGGCGAGGTACACTGAAGCTTTCTTT	CASSQELTARYTEAFF	TRBJ1-1	TRBV4-1	.	.
TGTGCCAGCAGCTTTCTAGCTAGCTACAATGAGCAGTTCTTC	CASSFLASYNEQFF	TRBJ2-1	TRBV11-2	.	many
TGTGCCAGCACAGGTAGAGGATACCTGGGAGAGACCCAGTACTTC	CASTGRGYLGETQYF	TRBJ2-5	TRBV12-3/TRBV12-4	.	few
TGTGCCAGCGAACCAGGGGGAAGAGGCACAGATACGCAGTATTTT	CASEPGGRGTDTQYF	TRBJ2-3	TRBV5-4	TRBD1	many
TGTGCCAGCAGCCCCGGGACAGGGTTCACCGGGGAGCTGTTTTTT	CASSPGTGFTGELFF	TRBJ2-2	TRBV25-1	TRBD1	.
TGCGCCAGCAGCTCAACCGACTATTTGAAAGAGACCCAGTACTTC	CASSSTDYLKETQYF	TRBJ2-5	TRBV5-1	.	few
TGTGCCAGCAGCTTACCGCAAGGGTCCCACCACTACGAGCAGTACTTC	CASSLPQGSHHYEQYF	TRBJ2-7	TRBV7-6	.	many
TGCAGTGCTAGAGATCGAAGACCTGAAGCTTTCTTT	CSARDRRPEAFF	TRBJ1-1	TRBV20-1	.	few
TGTGCCAGCAGTCACCCTAGCTATGGCTACACCTTC	CASSHPSYGYTF	TRBJ1-2	TRBV6-5	.	few
TGCGCCACCGCACGAAGGGGTAGCTCCTACAATGAGCAGTTCTTC	CATARRGSSYNEQFF	TRBJ2-1	TRBV10-2	.	few
TGTGCCAGCAGCTTACCGTGGACTAGCACAGATACGCAGTATTTT	CASSLPWTSTDTQYF	TRBJ2-3	TRBV7-9	.	few
TGTGCCAGCAGCAACCGACAGGGCCCCGATACGCAGTATTTT	CASSNRQGPDTQYF	TRBJ2-3	TRBV13	TRBD1	many
TGCAGTGCTAGCGGGACTAGCGGATGGGAGCAGTACTTC	CSASGTSGWEQYF	TRBJ2-7	TRBV20-1	TRBD2	few
TGTGCCAGCAGCGCTCTCGGCGGGCGCACGACCTACGAGCAGTACTTC	CASSALGGRTTYEQYF	TRBJ2-7	TRBV2	.	many
TGTGCCAGCAGTGTGACTAGCGGGGGTCACTACGAGCAGTACTTC	CASSVTSGGHYEQYF	TRBJ2-7	TRBV7-9	TRBD2	many
TGTGCCAGCATAGGTTCTTCAGGCGCTTTCTTT	CASIGSSGAFF	TRBJ1-1	TRBV6-1	.	many
TGCGCCAGCAGCTTGCTACAGAACACTGAAGCTTTCTTT	CASSLLQNTEAFF	TRBJ1-1	TRBV5-1	.	few